The rows below give T cell receptor beta chains drawn from one sample of a study of Ad26.COV2.S vaccination and SARS-CoV-2 variants. Using immunoSEQ multiplex PCR, the repertoire was profiled, and TCRdb retains in-frame clones only, with some absent. The sample holds some 390,000 clones, 70% to 90% seen once. The specimen comprised peripheral blood, sampled in a trial of Ad26.COV2.S vaccine versus placebo. These receptors came from a person aged 18 to 65 who received the Ad26.COV2.S COVID-19 vaccine or a placebo. CDR3s include the opening cysteine and the closing phenylalanine or tryptophan. D genes are given only for firm matches. Expanded clones get a size class; other rows say once, few or many, or leave the size out.

j_call: TRBJ1-2
clone_size: .
d_call: TRBD1
v_call: TRBV5-8
cdr3_nt: TGTGCCAGCAGCTTGAAACATACAGGGGCGGGCTACACCTTC
cdr3_aa: CASSLKHTGAGYTF

j_call: TRBJ2-3
clone_size: .
d_call: .
v_call: TRBV10-3
cdr3_nt: TGTGCCATCAGTGCGCAATCGGGGGTAATGGCAGATACGCAGTATTTT
cdr3_aa: CAISAQSGVMADTQYF

j_call: TRBJ1-5
clone_size: .
d_call: .
v_call: TRBV7-4
cdr3_nt: TGTGCCAGCAGCGCAGAGAATCAGCCCCAGCATTTT
cdr3_aa: CASSAENQPQHF

j_call: TRBJ2-7
clone_size: .
d_call: .
v_call: TRBV20-1
cdr3_nt: TGCAGTGCTAGAGATGAGAGGGAGCAGTACTTC
cdr3_aa: CSARDEREQYF

j_call: TRBJ2-7
clone_size: .
d_call: TRBD1
v_call: TRBV19
cdr3_nt: TGTGCCAGTCGCCAGGACAGGTTCTCCTACGAGCAGTACTTC
cdr3_aa: CASRQDRFSYEQYF

j_call: TRBJ2-7
clone_size: .
d_call: .
v_call: TRBV6-5
cdr3_nt: TGTGCCCGCGTTCGACAGGTCACCTACGAGCAGTACTTC
cdr3_aa: CARVRQVTYEQYF

j_call: TRBJ2-2
clone_size: .
d_call: .
v_call: TRBV6-5
cdr3_nt: TGTGCCAGCAGACCTTCGGGAACCGGGGAGCTGTTTTTT
cdr3_aa: CASRPSGTGELFF

j_call: TRBJ1-1
clone_size: few
d_call: TRBD1
v_call: TRBV30
cdr3_nt: TGTGCCTGGAGAAACCGGGACAGTGAAGCTTTCTTT
cdr3_aa: CAWRNRDSEAFF

j_call: TRBJ1-6
clone_size: .
d_call: TRBD1
v_call: TRBV4-1
cdr3_nt: TGCGCCAGCAGCCAAGCCGGGACAGGGGTGGGGATCTATAATTCACCCCTCCACTTT
cdr3_aa: CASSQAGTGVGIYNSPLHF

j_call: TRBJ1-4
clone_size: .
d_call: TRBD1
v_call: TRBV10-3
cdr3_nt: TGTGCCATCAGTGAGTCCTCGGACAGGGGAGAGGAAAAACTGTTTTTT
cdr3_aa: CAISESSDRGEEKLFF

j_call: TRBJ2-6
clone_size: .
d_call: .
v_call: TRBV6-6
cdr3_nt: TGTGCCAGCAGTTACGGGGACTCTGGGGCCAACGTCCTGACTTTC
cdr3_aa: CASSYGDSGANVLTF

j_call: TRBJ1-2
clone_size: .
d_call: TRBD1
v_call: TRBV18
cdr3_nt: TGTGCCAGCTCACCGGGGGACAGCGACGGCGGCTATGGCTACACCTTC
cdr3_aa: CASSPGDSDGGYGYTF

j_call: TRBJ1-1
clone_size: .
d_call: .
v_call: TRBV27
cdr3_nt: TGTGCCAGCAGGACTAGGGGATTGAACACTGAAGCTTTCTTT
cdr3_aa: CASRTRGLNTEAFF

j_call: TRBJ1-5
clone_size: .
d_call: .
v_call: TRBV4-1
cdr3_nt: TGCGCCAGCAGCCAAGGGGCCAGGGGTAGGAATCAGCCCCAGCATTTT
cdr3_aa: CASSQGARGRNQPQHF

j_call: TRBJ2-1
clone_size: .
d_call: TRBD2
v_call: TRBV30
cdr3_nt: TGTGCCTGGAGTTGGCTAGCGGGGGGGCTGATCAACAATGAGCAGTTCTTC
cdr3_aa: CAWSWLAGGLINNEQFF

j_call: TRBJ2-2
clone_size: .
d_call: TRBD1
v_call: TRBV10-1
cdr3_nt: TGCGCCAGCCCTCATTCCCACAGGGGGGTCACCGGGGAGCTGTTTTTT
cdr3_aa: CASPHSHRGVTGELFF

j_call: TRBJ2-3
clone_size: once
d_call: TRBD2
v_call: TRBV4-1
cdr3_nt: TGCGCCAGCAGCCAATTGCTAGCGGGGACCACAGATACGCAGTATTTT
cdr3_aa: CASSQLLAGTTDTQYF

j_call: TRBJ2-3
clone_size: .
d_call: .
v_call: TRBV12-3/TRBV12-4
cdr3_nt: TGTGCCAGCAGCACGACTAGTACAGATACGCAGTATTTT
cdr3_aa: CASSTTSTDTQYF

j_call: TRBJ2-7
clone_size: .
d_call: .
v_call: TRBV5-1
cdr3_nt: TGCGCCAGCCGAGGAGGTACAGCCTACGAGCAGTACTTC
cdr3_aa: CASRGGTAYEQYF

j_call: TRBJ1-1
clone_size: .
d_call: .
v_call: TRBV19
cdr3_nt: TGTGCCAGTAGTATCCCCGCCCGTGGGGGTGAAGCTTTCTTT
cdr3_aa: CASSIPARGGEAFF

j_call: TRBJ2-7
clone_size: .
d_call: .
v_call: TRBV7-2
cdr3_nt: TGTGCCAGCAGCCCCGGGACGGTGCAACCGGGGCAGTACTTC
cdr3_aa: CASSPGTVQPGQYF

j_call: TRBJ1-2
clone_size: few
d_call: .
v_call: TRBV4-1
cdr3_nt: TGCGCCAGCAGCCAAGATATGGTATCGCCTGGTTATGGCTACACCTTC
cdr3_aa: CASSQDMVSPGYGYTF

j_call: TRBJ1-2
clone_size: .
d_call: .
v_call: TRBV5-6
cdr3_nt: TGTGCCAGCAGCTTGGAACGGATCTATGGCTACACCTTC
cdr3_aa: CASSLERIYGYTF

j_call: TRBJ2-4
clone_size: .
d_call: .
v_call: TRBV4-1
cdr3_nt: TGCGCCAGCAGCCAAGTTCCCGCCACTAGCACCAAAAACATTCAGTACTTC
cdr3_aa: CASSQVPATSTKNIQYF

j_call: TRBJ2-5
clone_size: .
d_call: TRBD2
v_call: TRBV7-8
cdr3_nt: TGTGCCAGCAGCTTAGACCTTACACTAGCGGGGGGGAAAGAGACCCAGTACTTC
cdr3_aa: CASSLDLTLAGGKETQYF

j_call: TRBJ1-5
clone_size: .
d_call: .
v_call: TRBV10-2
cdr3_nt: TGCGCCAGCAGTGATCCAGGCGCCAATCAGCCCCAGCATTTT
cdr3_aa: CASSDPGANQPQHF

j_call: TRBJ1-2
clone_size: .
d_call: .
v_call: TRBV4-1
cdr3_nt: TGCGCCAGCAGCCAAGATCAGGGGACACCGAACGGCGGCTACACCTTC
cdr3_aa: CASSQDQGTPNGGYTF

j_call: TRBJ1-1
clone_size: .
d_call: .
v_call: TRBV29-1
cdr3_nt: TGCAGCGTTAGCAGCAAGAACACTGAAGCTTTCTTT
cdr3_aa: CSVSSKNTEAFF

j_call: TRBJ2-5
clone_size: .
d_call: .
v_call: TRBV5-1
cdr3_nt: TGCGCCAGCAGCCCGGACAGTGAAGAGACCCAGTACTTC
cdr3_aa: CASSPDSEETQYF

j_call: TRBJ1-2
clone_size: .
d_call: .
v_call: TRBV5-5
cdr3_nt: TGTGCCAGCAGCTTGGCATACACTTTCTATGGCTACACCTTC
cdr3_aa: CASSLAYTFYGYTF

j_call: TRBJ2-4
clone_size: .
d_call: .
v_call: TRBV3-1/TRBV3-2
cdr3_nt: TGTGCCAGCAGCCACACGCTAGCCAAAAACATTCAGTACTTC
cdr3_aa: CASSHTLAKNIQYF

j_call: TRBJ1-4
clone_size: .
d_call: .
v_call: TRBV6-1
cdr3_nt: TGTGCCAGCAGTGGGTCCCATGGAATTACTAATGAAAAACTGTTTTTT
cdr3_aa: CASSGSHGITNEKLFF

j_call: TRBJ2-3
clone_size: .
d_call: TRBD1
v_call: TRBV7-6
cdr3_nt: TGTGCCAGCAGCCCGACAGGGTTTACGACAGATACGCAGTATTTT
cdr3_aa: CASSPTGFTTDTQYF

j_call: TRBJ2-7
clone_size: .
d_call: TRBD1
v_call: TRBV6-5
cdr3_nt: TGTGCCAGCAGTCCCCAGGGGACAGGAACCTACGAGCAGTACTTC
cdr3_aa: CASSPQGTGTYEQYF

j_call: TRBJ1-6
clone_size: .
d_call: TRBD1
v_call: TRBV9
cdr3_nt: TGTGCCAGCAGCGCGGAGGGGGCTGAGAATTCACCCCTCCACTTT
cdr3_aa: CASSAEGAENSPLHF

j_call: TRBJ1-3
clone_size: .
d_call: .
v_call: TRBV2
cdr3_nt: TGTGCCAGCAGTGAAATTTCAGGAAACACCATATATTTT
cdr3_aa: CASSEISGNTIYF

j_call: TRBJ1-4
clone_size: .
d_call: .
v_call: TRBV4-1
cdr3_nt: TGCGCCAGCAGCCTGACCGACTTTGAAAAACTGTTTTTT
cdr3_aa: CASSLTDFEKLFF